This entry describes one T cell receptor beta chain. This sample was taken from a study of shared clonotypes between healthy human individuals. The CDR3 length is 15 residues. V shed 2 bases, J shed 5 bases, and the junction held 3 bases outside the gene matches. Germline lookup yields CDR1 MDHEN and CDR2 SYDVKM. Assay used: immunoSEQ multiplex PCR; TCRdb lists only in-frame clones, some missing. The profile shows around 2.1 million clones, approximately 94% of them singletons. The origin of this receptor is a man younger than 30 in good health. Sequencing input: naive CD4+ T cells sorted from blood. Subset indicated: CD45RA+ positively selected. V gene TRBV28 combines with J gene TRBJ1-6; TRBD1 aligns across 7 bases. The CDR3 loop reads CASSLLQGNNSPLHF. For the CDR3, the DNA is TGTGCCAGCAGTTTACTACAGGGGAATAATTCACCCCTCCACTTT. The full variable domain, its missing parts supplied by reference TRBV28 and TRBJ1-6, is DVKVTQSSRYLVKRTGEKVFLECVQDMDHENMFWYRQDPGLGLRLIYFSYDVKMKEKGDIPEGYSVSREKKERFSLILESASTNQTSMYLCASSLLQGNNSPLHFGNGTRLTVT.